The 8 T cell receptor beta chains in this list originate from one sample, sequenced in a study of T-cell memory formation after mild COVID-19. TCRdb fed the 5' RACE reads into MiXCR, producing one record per CDR3 protein. The sample comprises 400,000 or so distinct CDR3 sequences, 20% to 25% of which are singletons, and around 13% rests with the top ten. Sequenced material: PBMCs or a T cell subset sorted from them (not recorded which). These receptors were obtained from an adult woman who had mild COVID-19 (a few samples of this study predate the infection). Cell type and time point are not known.

The gene calls are TRBV11-2 and TRBJ2-7, with unresolved D. Germline-derived CDR1 and CDR2 are SGHAT and FQNNGV. This CDR3 contains 17 residues. Trimming cost V 0 bases and J 2 bases, with 17 bases left between them. Here the CDR3 DNA reads TGTGCCAGCAGCTTAGATCTTTTTGGGAACCTACCCTACGAGCAGTACTTC. As protein: CASSLDLFGNLPYEQYF.

The V and J genes are TRBV18 and TRBJ1-1; TRBD1 might be the D (5 bases). V dropped 6 bases and J dropped 4 bases, with 18 bases sitting between them. This CDR3 spans 15 amino acids. CDR1 KGHSH and CDR2 LQKENI come from the germline V gene. CDR3 sequence reads: CASSPLQDAGTEAFF. Written as DNA, the CDR3 is TGTGCCAGCTCCCCGCTACAGGATGCGGGCACTGAAGCTTTCTTT.

CDR3 protein: CATSGTGNYNEQFF. CDR3 nucleotide sequence: TGTGCCACCTCCGGGACAGGGAACTACAATGAGCAGTTCTTC. The chain joins TRBV15 to TRBJ2-1; 9 nucleotides match TRBD1. The length of the CDR3 is 14 residues. J was trimmed by 3 bases and V by 8 bases; bases with no gene match: 5. Germline CDR1 and CDR2: LNHNV and YYDKDF (reference sequence).

This clonotype appeared once. This chain joins TRBV24-1 and TRBJ2-1; no firm D call. Trimming cost V 9 bases and J 3 bases, with 11 bases left between them. This CDR3 is 13 amino acids long. The germline V gene has CDR1 KGHDR and CDR2 SFDVKD. The CDR3 reads CATDSGLYNEQFF. In DNA, the CDR3 is TGTGCCACCGACTCGGGCCTCTACAATGAGCAGTTCTTC.

This clonotype was counted between two and nine times. The CDR3 DNA follows: TGTGCCAGCAGTTTCAACAGGGGGTCCTACGAGCAGTACTTC. Its protein is CASSFNRGSYEQYF. The V call is TRBV12-3 or TRBV12-4, the J call TRBJ2-7; TRBD1 aligns across 8 bases. V was clipped by 3 bases and J by 1 base; unmatched bases: 2. CDR3 length equals 14 residues.

The table lists this clonotype with a few counts. The DNA for the CDR3 is TGTGCCAGCAGCTTAGTCAGCGCCAGGGGACCTATTTTCAATGAGCAGTTCTTC. It codes for CASSLVSARGPIFNEQFF. The chain uses TRBV7-9 and TRBJ2-1; the D gene is possibly TRBD1 (6 bases). The CDR3 length is 18 residues. The germline V and J ends were trimmed by 1 base and 6 bases, with 22 bases remaining between them. Germline-derived CDR1 and CDR2 are SEHNR and FQNEAQ (reference sequence).

V and J are TRBV4-2 and TRBJ1-2; D gene unclear. Trimming removed 0 bases from V and 6 bases from J, with 14 bases in between. Germline loops: CDR1 LGHNA, CDR2 YNFKEQ. This CDR3 region has 15 residues. CDR3 in DNA: TGTGCCAGCAGCCAAGATCTAGTACAGCTTCATGGCTACACCTTC. Its protein is CASSQDLVQLHGYTF.

J is TRBJ1-6 and V is TRBV25-1, with TRBD1 matching 9 bases. Germline values: CDR1 MGHDK, CDR2 SYGVNS. The CDR3 consists of 18 residues. After removal of 3 bases from V and 0 bases from J, the junction contained 6 bases not matched to a gene. In nucleotides, the CDR3 is TGTGCCAGCAGTGACCCCGGACAGGGGAGCTCCTATAATTCACCCCTCCACTTT. Its translation is CASSDPGQGSSYNSPLHF.